This TCR beta chain was sequenced for a study of blood T cell repertoires in COVID-19. V lost 3 bases, J lost 0 bases, and 7 bases lay in between. The CDR3 is 15 residues long. In germline, CDR1 is SGHRS, CDR2 YFSETQ. This table comes from immunoSEQ multiplex PCR, and its TCRdb copy is limited to in-frame clones, with some not included. The repertoire includes some 130,000 clones, about 79% of them detected once, and roughly 15% sits in the top ten. The sequenced material came from peripheral blood. This sequence was found in a woman between 50 and 59 years old with acute or convalescent COVID-19. V is TRBV5-1 and J is TRBJ2-6; unclear D gene. Here the CDR3 DNA reads TGCGCCAGCAGCTGGCAGGACTCTGGGGCCAACGTCCTGACTTTC. This gives the protein CASSWQDSGANVLTF.